This TCR beta chain came from a study of human T cells and chemical hapten exposure. General study results and limits: Having alopecia, donors may respond immunologically unlike healthy people.

Time point noted: patch test 3, about 24 weeks after DPC sensitization. Treatment described: therapeutic diphenylcyclopropenone sensitization with weekly scalp DPC. Extraction yielded total RNA from whole blood (unfractionated). For this clonotype: What it binds is unknown.

Authors' data handling: A per-sample median of around 100,000 TCRs was observed, with a range of roughly 20,000 to 690,600. TCRdb called the RACE reads again in MiXCR, with one record for every CDR3 protein. TCRdb, rather than the study authors, made the V and J calls. Here the sample spans 80,000 to 100,000 distinct CDR3 sequences, roughly a quarter being singletons. Sample: whole blood, taken in connection with sensitization to the hapten diphenylcyclopropenone (DPC). The TCR comes from a man in his forties with alopecia areata. Some clones in this sample may be carry-over from other donors' samples.

The CDR3 sequence: CASSLVLQETQYF. DNA for the CDR3: TGCGCCAGCAGCTTGGTCCTCCAAGAGACCCAGTACTTC. The chain links TRBV5-1 to TRBJ2-5; D not resolved. Germline CDR1 reads SGHRS; CDR2 reads YFSETQ. This CDR3 has 13 residues. V was cut by 0 bases and J by 1 base, with 4 bases left in between.